The sequence of this TCR beta chain was determined in a study of OX40 agonist ivuxolimab in advanced cancers. Profiling relied on immunoSEQ multiplex PCR, and the TCRdb table lists in-frame clones only, not all of them. The data show more than 35,000 clones, about 89% seen once. Germline CDR1 is MNHNS and CDR2 is SASEGT. V was trimmed by 2 bases and J by 4 bases, leaving 11 bases between them. This CDR3 has 14 amino acids. The TCR sequence derives from an adult with an advanced solid tumor such as melanoma, head and neck, liver or kidney cancer. The specimen comprised CD4+ or CD8+ T cells sorted from blood, sampled in a trial of the OX40 agonist ivuxolimab. The chain combines TRBV6-1 with TRBJ1-2; unclear D gene. DNA of the CDR3: TGTGCCAGCAGTGAAAATCGCATAGGCTATGGCTACACCTTC. The encoded protein is CASSENRIGYGYTF.